This record concerns one T cell receptor beta chain sequence. The data were produced by immunoSEQ multiplex PCR, yet TCRdb's version contains in-frame clones alone and is incomplete. The table records 130,000 to 150,000 clones, about 76% of them present only once. The record originates from a study of blood T cell repertoires in COVID-19. The CDR3 is 15 residues long. The ends were cut back, 5 bases at V and 1 base at J, with 11 bases in the middle. CDR1 SEHNR and CDR2 FQNEAQ come from the germline V gene (reference sequence). The V call is TRBV7-9, the J call TRBJ2-2; a possible D gene is TRBD2 (5 bases). Sample: peripheral blood. This receptor was taken from a man of 80 years or more with acute or convalescent COVID-19. The chain's CDR3 is CASSAGSRNTGELFF. CDR3 DNA sequence: TGTGCCAGCAGCGCTGGGAGTCGGAACACCGGGGAGCTGTTTTTT.